This is a list of T cell receptor beta chains from one sample in a study of cytomegalovirus exposure and HLA in healthy donors. Using immunoSEQ multiplex PCR, the repertoire was profiled, and TCRdb retains in-frame clones only, with some absent. This sample's table has 100,000 to 150,000 clones. The sample comprised PBMCs. The receptors originated from a woman in her forties in good health and CMV-seropositive. The conserved cysteine and the conserved F or W are not part of the CDR3 here.

12 | TRBJ2-7 | TRBV25-1 | ASSEWGTGAEQY
12 | TRBJ2-3 | TRBV7-3 | ASSPRLGTDTQY
12 | TRBJ2-7 | TRBV15 | ATSRGGMGYEQY
11 | TRBJ1-1 | TRBV29-1 | SVSGTSNTEAF
13 | - | TRBV5-1 | ASSVTSGSSYEQY
12 | TRBJ1-5 | TRBV6-5 | ASRRQGADQPQH
11 | TRBJ2-7 | TRBV5-6 | ASRVSPLYEQY
11 | TRBJ1-5 | TRBV7-9 | ASSLASGQPQH
11 | TRBJ2-7 | TRBV7-2 | ASASGAGYEQY
12 | TRBJ2-7 | TRBV2 | ASSFGTANYEQY
13 | TRBJ2-1 | TRBV7-3 | ASSLGGTSFNEQF
9 | TRBJ2-7 | TRBV28 | ASSDSREQY
13 | TRBJ1-2 | TRBV19 | ASSIASTTNYGYT
12 | TRBJ2-7 | TRBV5-8 | ASSLGRELNEQY
13 | TRBJ2-1 | TRBV14 | ASSPYGRPYNEQF
12 | TRBJ2-7 | TRBV5-1 | ASSFRDRNYEQY
10 | TRBJ2-7 | TRBV7-9 | ASSSPGRGQY
12 | TRBJ2-7 | TRBV5-1 | ASSVGQFPYEQY
11 | TRBJ1-1 | TRBV19 | ASRGWTRYEAF